This TCR beta chain was identified in a study of cytomegalovirus exposure and HLA in healthy donors. Study at large: Earlier findings included approximately 120 million unique TCR beta sequences obtained from 150 million to 200 million T cells. Study outcomes and limitations: Most TCR sequences showed up rarely, but some public TCRs showed up in many donors. Researchers reported from a later analysis that most CMV-associated TCR beta chains appeared HLA-restricted.

A multiplex PCR was run with 60 Vbeta primers and 13 Jbeta primers. Profiling relied on immunoSEQ multiplex PCR, and the TCRdb table lists in-frame clones only, not all of them. The data hold fewer than 350,000 clones, with 70% to 90% observed a single time. As to this clone: Its antigen remains unidentified.

The germline V and J ends were trimmed by 3 bases and 8 bases, with 14 bases remaining between them. CDR1 is MNHNS, CDR2 SASEGT, per germline. This CDR3 comprises 14 residues. The rearrangement joins TRBV6-1 to TRBJ1-5, with no clear D. Sample: PBMCs. This clonotype was obtained from a woman aged 18-29 years in good health and CMV-seronegative. CDR3 loop: CASSDSGGREPQHF. The CDR3, as DNA: TGTGCCAGCAGTGATTCGGGAGGGAGGGAGCCCCAGCATTTT.